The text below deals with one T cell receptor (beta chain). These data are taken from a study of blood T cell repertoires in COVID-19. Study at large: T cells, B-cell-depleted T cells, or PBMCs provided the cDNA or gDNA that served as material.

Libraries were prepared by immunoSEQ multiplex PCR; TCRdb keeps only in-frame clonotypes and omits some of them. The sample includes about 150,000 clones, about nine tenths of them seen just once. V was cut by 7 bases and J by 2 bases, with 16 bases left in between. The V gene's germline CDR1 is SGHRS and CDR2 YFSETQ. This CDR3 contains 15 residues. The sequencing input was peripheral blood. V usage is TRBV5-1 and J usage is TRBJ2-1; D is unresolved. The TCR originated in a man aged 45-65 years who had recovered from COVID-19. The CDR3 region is CASLREPQTYNEQFF. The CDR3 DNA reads TGCGCCAGCCTCCGAGAACCCCAAACCTACAATGAGCAGTTCTTC.